The present T cell receptor beta chain was sequenced within a study of cytomegalovirus exposure and HLA in healthy donors. Findings of the study overall: Later analysis indicated greater clonal expansion among HLA-associated TCR beta chains than among equally common other chains.

This CDR3 comprises 14 residues. With 6 bases clipped from V and 3 bases from J, the junction kept 6 bases outside the gene matches. Germline lookup yields CDR1 MNHEY and CDR2 SMNVEV (reference sequence). Remarks on this clone: The target antigen is unknown.

The PCR had 60 Vbeta and 13 Jbeta primers. In the original processing: Per a later analysis, the number of unique TCR beta chains was about 80 million, of which 8.5 million to 11 million were shared. Here immunoSEQ multiplex PCR was the method, and the copy in TCRdb shows in-frame clones only, minus some. V and J calls plus clone size are reproduced from that table; the DNA served to infer D and trimming. The data hold around 230,000 clones, with around 79% observed a single time. Sequencing used PBMCs. V usage is TRBV27 and J usage is TRBJ2-7, with 9 bases fitting TRBD2. The clonotype originates from a male donor in good health and CMV-seronegative. CDR3 DNA sequence: TGTGCCAGCAGCCTTAGCGGGAGCTTCTACGAGCAGTACTTC. As protein: CASSLSGSFYEQYF.